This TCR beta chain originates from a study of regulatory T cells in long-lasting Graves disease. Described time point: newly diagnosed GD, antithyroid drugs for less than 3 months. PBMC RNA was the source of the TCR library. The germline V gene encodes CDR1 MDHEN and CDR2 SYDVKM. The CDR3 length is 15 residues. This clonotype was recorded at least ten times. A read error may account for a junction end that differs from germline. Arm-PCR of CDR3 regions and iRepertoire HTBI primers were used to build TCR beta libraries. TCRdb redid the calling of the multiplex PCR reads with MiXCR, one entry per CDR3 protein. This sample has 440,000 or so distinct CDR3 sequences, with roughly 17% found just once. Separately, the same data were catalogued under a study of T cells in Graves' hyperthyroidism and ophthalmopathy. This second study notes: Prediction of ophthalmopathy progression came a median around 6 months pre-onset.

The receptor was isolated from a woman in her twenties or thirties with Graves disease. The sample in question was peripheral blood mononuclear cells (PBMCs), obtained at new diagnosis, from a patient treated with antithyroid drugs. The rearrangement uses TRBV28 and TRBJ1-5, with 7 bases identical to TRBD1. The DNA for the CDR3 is TGTGCCAGCATTTTAGAGGGGGCCACCAATCAGCCCCAGCATTTT. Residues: CASILEGATNQPQHF.